Detailed here is one T cell receptor beta chain. The target antigen is unknown. V gave up 2 bases and J gave up 2 bases, with 13 bases separating them. The CDR3 has 15 residues. Germline values: CDR1 SEHNR, CDR2 FQNEAQ (reference sequence). For the second PCR, which ran for roughly 6 to 11 cycles, a sample-barcoded 5' primer and a J-beta primer mix were used. TCRdb called the 5' RACE reads again in MiXCR, with one record for every CDR3 protein. The sample holds 700,000 to 950,000 distinct CDR3 sequences, 55% to 75% seen once. This entry is derived from a study of blood T cells in healthy people across ages. Findings of the study overall: Without sorted subsets, naive and antigen-experienced compartments could not be conclusively compared.

Sequencing used blood. J is TRBJ2-7 and V is TRBV7-9; possibly TRBD2 for D (6 bases). This TCR derives from a man aged 25-45 years in good health. CDR3 DNA sequence: TGTGCCAGCAGCTTATTTGGGGGGACCCCCTACGAGCAGTACTTC. It codes for CASSLFGGTPYEQYF.